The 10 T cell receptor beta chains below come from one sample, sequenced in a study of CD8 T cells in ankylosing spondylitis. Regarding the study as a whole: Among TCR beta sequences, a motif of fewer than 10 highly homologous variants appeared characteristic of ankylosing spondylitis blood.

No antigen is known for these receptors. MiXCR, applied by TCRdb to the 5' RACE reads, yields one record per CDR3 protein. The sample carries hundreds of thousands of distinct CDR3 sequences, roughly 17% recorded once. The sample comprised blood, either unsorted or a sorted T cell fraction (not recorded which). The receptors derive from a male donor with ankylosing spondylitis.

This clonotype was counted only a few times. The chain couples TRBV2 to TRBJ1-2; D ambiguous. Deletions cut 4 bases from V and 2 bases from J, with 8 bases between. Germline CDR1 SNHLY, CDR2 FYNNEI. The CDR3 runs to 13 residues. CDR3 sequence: CASSAGPNYGYTF. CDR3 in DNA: TGTGCCAGCAGTGCCGGGCCAAACTATGGCTACACCTTC. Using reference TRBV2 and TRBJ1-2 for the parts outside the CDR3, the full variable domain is EPEVTQTPSHQVTQMGQEVILRCVPISNHLYFYWYRQILGQKVEFLVSFYNNEISEKSEIFDDQFSVERPDGSNFTLKIRSTKLEDSAMYFCASSAGPNYGYTFGSGTRLTVV.

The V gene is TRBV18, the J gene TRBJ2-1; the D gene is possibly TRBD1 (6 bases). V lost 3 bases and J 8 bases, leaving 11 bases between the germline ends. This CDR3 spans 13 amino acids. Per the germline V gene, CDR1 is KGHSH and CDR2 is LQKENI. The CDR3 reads CASSPSRGDEQFF. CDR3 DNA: TGTGCCAGCTCACCGTCCAGGGGCGATGAGCAGTTCTTC.

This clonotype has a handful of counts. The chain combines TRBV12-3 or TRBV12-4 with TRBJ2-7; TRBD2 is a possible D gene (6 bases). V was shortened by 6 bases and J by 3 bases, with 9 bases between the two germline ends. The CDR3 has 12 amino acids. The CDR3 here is CASRWRVYEQYF. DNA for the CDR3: TGTGCCAGCAGGTGGAGGGTCTACGAGCAGTACTTC.

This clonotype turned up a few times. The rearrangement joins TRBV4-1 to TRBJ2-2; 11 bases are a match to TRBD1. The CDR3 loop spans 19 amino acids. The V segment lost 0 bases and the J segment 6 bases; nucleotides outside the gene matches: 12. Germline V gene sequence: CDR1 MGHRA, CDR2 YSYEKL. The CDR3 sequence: CASSQENEDRGRLAGELFF. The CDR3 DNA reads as TGCGCCAGCAGCCAAGAGAACGAGGACAGGGGGCGTCTCGCCGGGGAGCTGTTTTTT.

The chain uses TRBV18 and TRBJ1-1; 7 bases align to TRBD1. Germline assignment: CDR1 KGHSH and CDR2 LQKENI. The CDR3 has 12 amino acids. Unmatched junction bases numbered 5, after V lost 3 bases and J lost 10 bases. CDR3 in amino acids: CASSPEGAGAFF. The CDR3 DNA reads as TGTGCCAGCTCACCGGAGGGGGCAGGAGCTTTCTTT.

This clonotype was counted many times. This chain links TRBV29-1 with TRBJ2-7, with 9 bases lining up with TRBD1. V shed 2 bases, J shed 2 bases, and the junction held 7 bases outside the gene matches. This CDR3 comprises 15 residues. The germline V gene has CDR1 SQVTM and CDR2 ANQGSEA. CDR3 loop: CSVELGTGRTYEQYF. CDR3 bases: TGCAGCGTTGAATTAGGGACAGGGAGGACCTACGAGCAGTACTTC.

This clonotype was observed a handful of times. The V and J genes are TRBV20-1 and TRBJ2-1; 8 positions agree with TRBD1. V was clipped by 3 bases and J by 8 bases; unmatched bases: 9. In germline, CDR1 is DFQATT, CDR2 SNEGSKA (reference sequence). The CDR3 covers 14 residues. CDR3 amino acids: CSARRDRQLDEQFF. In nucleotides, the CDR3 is TGCAGTGCTAGGCGGGACAGGCAATTAGATGAGCAGTTCTTC.

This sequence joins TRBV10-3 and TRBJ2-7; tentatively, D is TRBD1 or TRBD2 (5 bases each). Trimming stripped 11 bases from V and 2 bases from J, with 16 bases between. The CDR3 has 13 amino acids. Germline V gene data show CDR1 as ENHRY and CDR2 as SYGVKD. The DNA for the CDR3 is TGTGCCTCTACCGGGACGTCGACCTACGAGCAGTACTTC. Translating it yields CASTGTSTYEQYF.

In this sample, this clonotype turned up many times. CDR3 protein: CASSLSMDEKLFF. Here the CDR3 DNA reads TGTGCCAGCAGCTTGTCAATGGATGAAAAACTGTTTTTT. This chain connects TRBV5-6 to TRBJ1-4, with D unclear. This CDR3 contains 13 residues. Germline V gene data show CDR1 as SGHDT and CDR2 as YYEEEE. V was cut by 1 base and J by 6 bases, with 7 bases left in between.

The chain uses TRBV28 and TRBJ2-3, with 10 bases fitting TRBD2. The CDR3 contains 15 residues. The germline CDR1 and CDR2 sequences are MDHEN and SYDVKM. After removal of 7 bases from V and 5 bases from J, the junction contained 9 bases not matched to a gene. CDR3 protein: CASTNLAGEVDTQYF. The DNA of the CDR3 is TGTGCCAGCACCAATCTAGCGGGAGAGGTAGATACGCAGTATTTT.